Listed below are T cell receptor beta chains from one sample, sequenced in a study of blood T cell repertoires in COVID-19. Profiling relied on immunoSEQ multiplex PCR, and the TCRdb table lists in-frame clones only, not all of them. The profile shows approximately 180,000 clones, roughly nine tenths of them singletons. The specimen was PBMCs or T cells enriched from blood (not recorded which). The receptors derive from a woman aged 40 to 55 with acute COVID-19. Each CDR3 is given with its conserved first and last residue. D genes are given only for firm matches. The size of a clone is reported for some rows only, either as once, few or many, or as a class for expanded clones.

clone_size	v_call	j_call	d_call	cdr3_aa	cdr3_nt
NA	TRBV27	TRBJ1-1	NA	CASSLSRQRNTEAFF	TGTGCCAGCAGTTTATCCCGACAGAGAAACACTGAAGCTTTCTTT
NA	TRBV20-1	TRBJ1-2	NA	CSASHRALGYTF	TGCAGTGCTAGTCACAGGGCCTTGGGCTACACCTTC
NA	TRBV19	TRBJ2-1	NA	CASSRARFDHEQFF	TGTGCCAGTAGTAGGGCTCGCTTTGATCATGAGCAGTTCTTC
once	TRBV18	TRBJ2-2	NA	CASSPLSTGELFF	TGTGCCAGCTCACCGCTTAGTACCGGGGAGCTGTTTTTT
NA	TRBV7-2	TRBJ2-5	TRBD1	CASSSTGGASQETQYF	TGTGCCAGCAGCTCGACAGGGGGAGCTTCCCAAGAGACCCAGTACTTC
NA	TRBV7-2	TRBJ1-2	NA	CASSLDSGQNYGYTF	TGTGCCAGCAGCTTAGACTCCGGACAGAACTATGGCTACACCTTC
NA	TRBV7-4	TRBJ2-5	TRBD2	CASSLTSLAGDEGRETQYF	TGTGCCAGCAGCCTGACGTCACTAGCGGGGGACGAGGGGCGAGAGACCCAGTACTTC
few	TRBV27	TRBJ2-1	NA	CASSPERPPSSYNEQFF	TGTGCCAGCAGTCCTGAGAGGCCCCCGAGCTCCTACAATGAGCAGTTCTTC
NA	TRBV19	TRBJ2-1	NA	CASGPSTSYNEQFF	TGTGCCAGTGGCCCTAGCACGTCCTACAATGAGCAGTTCTTC
NA	TRBV10-3	TRBJ1-2	TRBD1	CAISGTGDNSYGYTF	TGTGCCATCAGTGGGACAGGGGATAATAGCTATGGCTACACCTTC
NA	TRBV4-2	TRBJ1-6	NA	CASSQEPGYNSPLHF	TGTGCCAGCAGCCAAGAACCAGGGTATAATTCACCCCTCCACTTT
NA	TRBV7-6	TRBJ2-2	TRBD1	CASSILVPGQGNTGELFF	TGTGCCAGCAGCATTCTAGTACCGGGACAGGGAAACACCGGGGAGCTGTTTTTT
NA	TRBV6-5	TRBJ1-5	NA	CASRRSYNQPQHF	TGTGCCAGCAGGAGATCCTACAATCAGCCCCAGCATTTT
NA	TRBV9	TRBJ2-1	TRBD2	CASSVGVTSGINNEQFF	TGTGCCAGCAGCGTAGGGGTGACTAGCGGGATCAACAATGAGCAGTTCTTC
NA	TRBV6-2/TRBV6-3	TRBJ1-5	NA	CASSYIQIDQPQHF	TGTGCCAGCAGTTATATACAGATCGATCAGCCCCAGCATTTT
NA	TRBV7-9	TRBJ2-7	TRBD2	CASRASGESYEQYF	TGTGCCAGCAGAGCTAGCGGGGAGTCTTACGAGCAGTACTTC
NA	TRBV7-2	TRBJ2-2	TRBD2	CASSLAASGRAGSGGGELFF	TGTGCCAGCAGCTTAGCGGCTAGCGGGAGGGCCGGAAGTGGGGGCGGGGAGCTGTTTTTT
NA	TRBV19	TRBJ2-1	TRBD1	CASRDSSYNEQFF	TGTGCCAGCCGGGACAGCTCCTACAATGAGCAGTTCTTC
NA	TRBV3-1/TRBV3-2	TRBJ1-2	NA	CASSQDWAEDGYTF	TGTGCCAGCAGCCAAGACTGGGCGGAGGATGGCTACACCTTC
NA	TRBV9	TRBJ2-7	NA	CASSPERAFYEQYF	TGTGCCAGCAGTCCGGAGAGGGCATTCTACGAGCAGTACTTC
NA	TRBV29-1	TRBJ1-5	NA	CSVAGANQPQHF	TGCAGCGTTGCGGGAGCCAATCAGCCCCAGCATTTT
few	TRBV12-3/TRBV12-4	TRBJ2-7	TRBD1	CASSFRTGYEQYF	TGTGCCAGCAGTTTTAGGACAGGGTACGAGCAGTACTTC
NA	TRBV27	TRBJ2-3	TRBD2	CASSLQRGLSTDTQYF	TGTGCCAGCAGTTTACAGCGGGGGCTATCCACAGATACGCAGTATTTT
NA	TRBV11-2	TRBJ2-1	TRBD2	CASSLDSWRGVNNEQFF	TGTGCCAGCAGCTTAGATAGTTGGCGGGGGGTAAACAATGAGCAGTTCTTC
once	TRBV4-1	TRBJ2-7	TRBD1	CASSRGAGGAYEQYF	TGCGCCAGCAGCCGAGGGGCAGGGGGAGCTTACGAGCAGTACTTC
NA	TRBV6-5	TRBJ1-4	TRBD1	CASRPDRGTEKLFF	TGTGCCAGCAGACCTGACAGGGGTACTGAAAAACTGTTTTTT
NA	TRBV3-1/TRBV3-2	TRBJ1-2	NA	CASSQEQQVYGYTF	TGTGCCAGCAGCCAAGAGCAACAGGTGTATGGCTACACCTTC